This T cell receptor beta chain was recovered during a study of blood T cell repertoires in COVID-19. Whole-study context: COVID-19 samples from acute and convalescent phases originated in the United States, Italy and Spain. T cells, B-cell-depleted T cells, or PBMCs supplied cDNA or gDNA.

In germline, CDR1 is SNHLY, CDR2 FYNNEI. Unmatched junction bases numbered 0, after V lost 4 bases and J lost 4 bases. The CDR3 has 14 residues. Per the study methods: Estimates of nucleated cell counts were drawn from the amplification of reference gene primers. Some clones are missing from TCRdb's copy, which holds only in-frame ones; the method was immunoSEQ multiplex PCR. V and J calls and clone size come straight from that table; D and trimming were deduced from the DNA. The data contain around 100,000 clones, about 80% of them singletons. The rearrangement links TRBV2 to TRBJ2-3; 12 bases are shared with TRBD2. Input material: peripheral blood. The clonotype was recovered from a man aged 65-85 years with active or convalescent COVID-19. The DNA of the CDR3 is TGTGCCAGCAGTGGACTAGCGGGAGCAGATACGCAGTATTTT. It is translated as CASSGLAGADTQYF. Looking up the rest from reference TRBV2 and TRBJ2-3 gives the full variable domain: EPEVTQTPSHQVTQMGQEVILRCVPISNHLYFYWYRQILGQKVEFLVSFYNNEISEKSEIFDDQFSVERPDGSNFTLKIRSTKLEDSAMYFCASSGLAGADTQYFGPGTRLTVL.